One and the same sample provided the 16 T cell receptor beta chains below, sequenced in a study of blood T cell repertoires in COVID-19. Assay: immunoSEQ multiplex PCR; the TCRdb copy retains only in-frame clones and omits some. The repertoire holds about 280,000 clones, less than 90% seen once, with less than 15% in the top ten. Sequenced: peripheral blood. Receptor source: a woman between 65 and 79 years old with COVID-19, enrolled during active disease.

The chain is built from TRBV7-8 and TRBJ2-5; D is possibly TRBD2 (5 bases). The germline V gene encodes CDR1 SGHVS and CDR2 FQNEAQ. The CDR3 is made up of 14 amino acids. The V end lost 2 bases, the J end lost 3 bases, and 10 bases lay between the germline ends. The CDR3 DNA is TGTGCCAGCAGCTTACGGACTGTTAAAGAGACCCAGTACTTC. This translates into CASSLRTVKETQYF.

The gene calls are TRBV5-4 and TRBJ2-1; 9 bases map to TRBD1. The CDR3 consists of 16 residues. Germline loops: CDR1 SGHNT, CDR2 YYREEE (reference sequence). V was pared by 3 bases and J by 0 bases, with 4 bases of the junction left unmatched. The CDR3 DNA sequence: TGTGCCAGCAGCTGGGGACAGGGAAGCTCCTACAATGAGCAGTTCTTC. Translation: CASSWGQGSSYNEQFF.

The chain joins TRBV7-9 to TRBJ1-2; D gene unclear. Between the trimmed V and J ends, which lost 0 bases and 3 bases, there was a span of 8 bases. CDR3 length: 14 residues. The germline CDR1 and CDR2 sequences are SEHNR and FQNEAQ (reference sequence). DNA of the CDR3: TGTGCCAGCAGCTTAGCGGGGAGGGACTATGGCTACACCTTC. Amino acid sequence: CASSLAGRDYGYTF.

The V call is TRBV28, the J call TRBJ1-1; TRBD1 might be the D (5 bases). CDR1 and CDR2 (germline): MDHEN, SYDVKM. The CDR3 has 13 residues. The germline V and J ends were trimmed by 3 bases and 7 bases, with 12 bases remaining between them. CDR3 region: CASSLGREVEAFF. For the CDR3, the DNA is TGTGCCAGCAGTTTGGGCAGGGAAGTTGAAGCTTTCTTT.

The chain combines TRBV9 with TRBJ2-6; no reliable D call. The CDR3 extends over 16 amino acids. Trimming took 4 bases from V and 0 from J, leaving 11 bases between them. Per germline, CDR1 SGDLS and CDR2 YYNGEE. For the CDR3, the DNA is TGTGCCAGCAGCCCCAACACGTACTCTGGGGCCAACGTCCTGACTTTC. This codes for CASSPNTYSGANVLTF.

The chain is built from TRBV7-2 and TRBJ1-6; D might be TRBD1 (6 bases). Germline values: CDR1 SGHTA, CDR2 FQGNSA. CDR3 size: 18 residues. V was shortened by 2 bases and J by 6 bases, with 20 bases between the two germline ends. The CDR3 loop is CASSLYPPGVVTNSPLHF. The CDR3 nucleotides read TGTGCCAGCAGCTTATACCCTCCAGGGGTAGTTACTAATTCACCCCTCCACTTT. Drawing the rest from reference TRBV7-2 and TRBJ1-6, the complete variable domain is GAGVSQSPSNKVTEKGKDVELRCDPISGHTALYWYRQSLGQGLEFLIYFQGNSAPDKSGLPSDRFSAERTGGSVSTLTIQRTQQEDSAVYLCASSLYPPGVVTNSPLHFGNGTRLTVT.

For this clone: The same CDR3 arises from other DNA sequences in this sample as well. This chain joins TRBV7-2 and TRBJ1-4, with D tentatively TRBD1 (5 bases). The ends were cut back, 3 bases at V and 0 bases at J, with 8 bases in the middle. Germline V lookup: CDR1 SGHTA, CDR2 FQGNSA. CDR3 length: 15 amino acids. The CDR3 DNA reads TGTGCCAGCAGCTTCTCACAGGCAACTAATGAAAAACTGTTTTTT. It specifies CASSFSQATNEKLFF.

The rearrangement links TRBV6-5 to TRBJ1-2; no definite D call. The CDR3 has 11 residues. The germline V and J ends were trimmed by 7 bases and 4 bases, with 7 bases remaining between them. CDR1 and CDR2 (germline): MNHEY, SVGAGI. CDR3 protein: CASTRLYGYTF. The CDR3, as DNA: TGTGCCAGCACGCGTCTCTATGGCTACACCTTC.

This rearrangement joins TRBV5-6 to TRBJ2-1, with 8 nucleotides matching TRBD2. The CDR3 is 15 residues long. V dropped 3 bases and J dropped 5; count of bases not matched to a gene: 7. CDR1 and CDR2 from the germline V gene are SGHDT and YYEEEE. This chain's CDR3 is CASSYRGGTHNEQFF. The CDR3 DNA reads TGTGCCAGCAGCTACCGCGGGGGGACACACAATGAGCAGTTCTTC.

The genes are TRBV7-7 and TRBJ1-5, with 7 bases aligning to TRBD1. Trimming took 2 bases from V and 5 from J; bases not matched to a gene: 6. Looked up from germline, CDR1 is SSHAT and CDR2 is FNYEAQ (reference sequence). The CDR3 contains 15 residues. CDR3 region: CASSLQTGTDQPQHF. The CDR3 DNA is TGTGCCAGCAGCTTACAGACAGGGACCGATCAGCCCCAGCATTTT.

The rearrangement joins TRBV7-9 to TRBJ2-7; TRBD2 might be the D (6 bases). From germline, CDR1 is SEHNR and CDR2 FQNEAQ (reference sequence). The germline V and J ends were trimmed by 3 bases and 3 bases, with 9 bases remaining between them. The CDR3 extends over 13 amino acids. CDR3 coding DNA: TGTGCCAGCAGCTTCTCGGGACTCTACGAGCAGTACTTC. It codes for CASSFSGLYEQYF.

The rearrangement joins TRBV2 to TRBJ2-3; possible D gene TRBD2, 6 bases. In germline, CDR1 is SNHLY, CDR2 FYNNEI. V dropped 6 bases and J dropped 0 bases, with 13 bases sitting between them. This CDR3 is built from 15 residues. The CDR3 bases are TGTGCCAGCAGCCTGGACTACCCGAGCACAGATACGCAGTATTTT. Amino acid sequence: CASSLDYPSTDTQYF. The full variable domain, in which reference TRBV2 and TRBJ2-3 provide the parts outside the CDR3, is EPEVTQTPSHQVTQMGQEVILRCVPISNHLYFYWYRQILGQKVEFLVSFYNNEISEKSEIFDDQFSVERPDGSNFTLKIRSTKLEDSAMYFCASSLDYPSTDTQYFGPGTRLTVL.

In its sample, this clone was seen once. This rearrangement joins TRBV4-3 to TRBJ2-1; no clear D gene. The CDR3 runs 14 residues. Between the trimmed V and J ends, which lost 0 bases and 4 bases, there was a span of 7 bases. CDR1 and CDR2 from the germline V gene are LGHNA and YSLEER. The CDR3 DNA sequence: TGCGCCAGCAGCCAAGAATGGGCTTACAATGAGCAGTTCTTC. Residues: CASSQEWAYNEQFF.

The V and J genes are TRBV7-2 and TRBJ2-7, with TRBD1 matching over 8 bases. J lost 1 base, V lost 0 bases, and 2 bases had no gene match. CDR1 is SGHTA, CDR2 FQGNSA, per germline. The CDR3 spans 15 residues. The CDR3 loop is CASSLAGQGSYEQYF. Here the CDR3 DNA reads TGTGCCAGCAGCTTAGCCGGACAGGGATCCTACGAGCAGTACTTC.

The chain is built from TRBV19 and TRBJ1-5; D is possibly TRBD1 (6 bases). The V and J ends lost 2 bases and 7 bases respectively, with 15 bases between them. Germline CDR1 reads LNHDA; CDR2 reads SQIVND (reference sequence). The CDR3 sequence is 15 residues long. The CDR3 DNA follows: TGTGCCAGTAGTATAAGCCAAGGGGGAAAACAGCCCCAGCATTTT. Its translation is CASSISQGGKQPQHF.

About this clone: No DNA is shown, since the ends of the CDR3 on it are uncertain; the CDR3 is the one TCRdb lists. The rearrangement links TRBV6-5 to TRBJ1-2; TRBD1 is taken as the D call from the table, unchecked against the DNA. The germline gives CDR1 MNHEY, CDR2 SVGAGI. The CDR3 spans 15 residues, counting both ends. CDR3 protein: CASSSSDRDLYGYTF.